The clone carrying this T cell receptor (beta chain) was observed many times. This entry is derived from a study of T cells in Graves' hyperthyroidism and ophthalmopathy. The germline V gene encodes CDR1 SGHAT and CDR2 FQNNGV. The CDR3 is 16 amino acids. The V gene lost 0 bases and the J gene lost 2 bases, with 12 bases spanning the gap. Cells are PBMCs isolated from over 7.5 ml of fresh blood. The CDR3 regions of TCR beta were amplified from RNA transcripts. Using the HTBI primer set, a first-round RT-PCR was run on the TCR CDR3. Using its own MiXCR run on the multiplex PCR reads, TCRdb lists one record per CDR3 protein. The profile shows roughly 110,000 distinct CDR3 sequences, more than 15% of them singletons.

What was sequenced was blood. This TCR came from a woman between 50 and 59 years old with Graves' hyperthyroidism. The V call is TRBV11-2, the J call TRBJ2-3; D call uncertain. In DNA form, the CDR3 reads TGTGCCAGCAGCTTAGATGATTTCGGGCCCACAGATACGCAGTATTTT. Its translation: CASSLDDFGPTDTQYF.